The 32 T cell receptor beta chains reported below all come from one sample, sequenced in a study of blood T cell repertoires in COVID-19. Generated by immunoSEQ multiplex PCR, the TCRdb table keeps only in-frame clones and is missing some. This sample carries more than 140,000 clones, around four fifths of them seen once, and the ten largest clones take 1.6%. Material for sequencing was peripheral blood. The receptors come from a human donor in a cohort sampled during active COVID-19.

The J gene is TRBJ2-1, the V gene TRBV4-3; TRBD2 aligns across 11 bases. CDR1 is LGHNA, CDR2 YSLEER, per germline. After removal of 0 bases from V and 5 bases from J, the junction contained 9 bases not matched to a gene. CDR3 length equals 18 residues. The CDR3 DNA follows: TGCGCCAGCAGCCAAGATCCCACTAGCGGGAGTCTAGACAATGAGCAGTTCTTC. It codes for CASSQDPTSGSLDNEQFF.

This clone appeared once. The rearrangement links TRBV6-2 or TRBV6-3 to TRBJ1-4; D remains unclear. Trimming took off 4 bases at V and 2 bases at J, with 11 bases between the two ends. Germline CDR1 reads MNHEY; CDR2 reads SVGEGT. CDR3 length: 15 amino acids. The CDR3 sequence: CASSSPPGTNEKLFF. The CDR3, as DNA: TGTGCCAGCAGTTCCCCCCCCGGGACTAATGAAAAACTGTTTTTT.

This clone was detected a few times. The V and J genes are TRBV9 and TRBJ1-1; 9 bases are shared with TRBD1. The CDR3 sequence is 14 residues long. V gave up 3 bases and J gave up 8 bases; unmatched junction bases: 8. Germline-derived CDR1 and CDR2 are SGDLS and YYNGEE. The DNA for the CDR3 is TGTGCCAGCAGCGCTGGGGGGACAGGGAAGGAAGCTTTCTTT. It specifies CASSAGGTGKEAFF. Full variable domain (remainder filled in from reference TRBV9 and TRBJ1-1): DSGVTQTPKHLITATGQRVTLRCSPRSGDLSVYWYQQSLDQGLQFLIQYYNGEERAKGNILERFSAQQFPDLHSELNLSSLELGDSALYFCASSAGGTGKEAFFGQGTRLTVV.

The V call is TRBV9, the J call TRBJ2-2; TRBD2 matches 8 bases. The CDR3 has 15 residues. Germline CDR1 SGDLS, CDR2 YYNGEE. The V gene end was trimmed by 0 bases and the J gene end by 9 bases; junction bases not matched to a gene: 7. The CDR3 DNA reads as TGTGCCAGCAGCGTAGGACGGGAGGGCTTCCGGGAGCTGTTTTTT. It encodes CASSVGREGFRELFF.

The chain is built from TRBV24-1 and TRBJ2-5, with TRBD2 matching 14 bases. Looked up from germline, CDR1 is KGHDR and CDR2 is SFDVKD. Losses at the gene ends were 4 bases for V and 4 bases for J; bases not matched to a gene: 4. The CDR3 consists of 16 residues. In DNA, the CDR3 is TGTGCCACCAGTGACCCCGGACTAGCGGGAGGAGAGACCCAGTACTTC. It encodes CATSDPGLAGGETQYF.

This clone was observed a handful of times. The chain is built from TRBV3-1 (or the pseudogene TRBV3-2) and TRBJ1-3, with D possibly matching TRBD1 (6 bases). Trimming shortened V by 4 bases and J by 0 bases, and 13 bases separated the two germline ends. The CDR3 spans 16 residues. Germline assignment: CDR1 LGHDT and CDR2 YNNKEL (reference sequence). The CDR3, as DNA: TGTGCCAGCAGCCTTTCCCACAGGGTCTCTGGAAACACCATATATTTT. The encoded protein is CASSLSHRVSGNTIYF.

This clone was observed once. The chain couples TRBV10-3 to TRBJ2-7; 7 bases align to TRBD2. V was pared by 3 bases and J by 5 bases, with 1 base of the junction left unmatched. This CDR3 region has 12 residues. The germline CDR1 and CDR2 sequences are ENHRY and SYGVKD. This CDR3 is CAISESGDEQYF. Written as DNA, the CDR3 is TGTGCCATCAGTGAAAGCGGGGACGAGCAGTACTTC.

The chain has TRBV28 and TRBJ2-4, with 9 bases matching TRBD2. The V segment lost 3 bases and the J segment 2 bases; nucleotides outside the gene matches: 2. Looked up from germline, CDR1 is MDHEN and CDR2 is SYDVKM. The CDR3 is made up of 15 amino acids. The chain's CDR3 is CASSFSGRTKNIQYF. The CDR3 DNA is TGTGCCAGCAGTTTTAGCGGGAGAACCAAAAACATTCAGTACTTC. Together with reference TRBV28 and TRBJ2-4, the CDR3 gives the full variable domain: DVKVTQSSRYLVKRTGEKVFLECVQDMDHENMFWYRQDPGLGLRLIYFSYDVKMKEKGDIPEGYSVSREKKERFSLILESASTNQTSMYLCASSFSGRTKNIQYFGAGTRLSVL.

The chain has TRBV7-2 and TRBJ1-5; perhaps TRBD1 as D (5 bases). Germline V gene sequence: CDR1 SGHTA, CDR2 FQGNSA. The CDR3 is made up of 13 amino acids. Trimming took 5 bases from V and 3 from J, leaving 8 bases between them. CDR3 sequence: CASSQGNNQPQHF. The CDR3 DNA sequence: TGTGCCAGCAGCCAGGGTAACAATCAGCCCCAGCATTTT.

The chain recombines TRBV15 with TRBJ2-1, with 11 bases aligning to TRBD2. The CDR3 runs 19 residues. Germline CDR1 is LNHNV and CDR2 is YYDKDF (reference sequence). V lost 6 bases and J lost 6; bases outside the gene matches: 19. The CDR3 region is CATRTSRGEGLAGSNEQFF. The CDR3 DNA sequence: TGTGCCACCAGAACCAGCCGAGGCGAAGGACTAGCGGGTAGCAATGAGCAGTTCTTC.

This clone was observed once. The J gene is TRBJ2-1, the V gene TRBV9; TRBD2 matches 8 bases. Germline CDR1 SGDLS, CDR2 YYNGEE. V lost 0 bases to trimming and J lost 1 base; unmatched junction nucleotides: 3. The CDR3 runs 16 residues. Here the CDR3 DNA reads TGTGCCAGCAGCGTAGATCCGGGAGGGTCCTACAATGAGCAGTTCTTC. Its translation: CASSVDPGGSYNEQFF. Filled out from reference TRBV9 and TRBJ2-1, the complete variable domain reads DSGVTQTPKHLITATGQRVTLRCSPRSGDLSVYWYQQSLDQGLQFLIQYYNGEERAKGNILERFSAQQFPDLHSELNLSSLELGDSALYFCASSVDPGGSYNEQFFGPGTRLTVL.

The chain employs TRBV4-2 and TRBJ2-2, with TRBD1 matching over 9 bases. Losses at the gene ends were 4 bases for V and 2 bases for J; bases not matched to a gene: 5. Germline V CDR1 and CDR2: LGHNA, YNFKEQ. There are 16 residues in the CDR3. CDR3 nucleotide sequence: TGTGCCAGCAGCCGACGACAGGGGGAAAACACCGGGGAGCTGTTTTTT. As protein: CASSRRQGENTGELFF.

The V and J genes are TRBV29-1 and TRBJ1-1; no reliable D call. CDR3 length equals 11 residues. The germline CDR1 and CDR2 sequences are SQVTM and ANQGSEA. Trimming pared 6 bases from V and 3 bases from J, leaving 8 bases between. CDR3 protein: CSVRGYTEAFF. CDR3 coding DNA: TGCAGCGTCAGAGGATACACTGAAGCTTTCTTT.

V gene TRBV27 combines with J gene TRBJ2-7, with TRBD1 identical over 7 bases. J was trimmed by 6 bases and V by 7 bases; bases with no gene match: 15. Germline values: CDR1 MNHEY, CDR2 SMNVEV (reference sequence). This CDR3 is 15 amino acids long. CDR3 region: CASKSGTATFVEQYF. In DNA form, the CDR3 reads TGTGCCAGCAAGAGTGGGACAGCGACGTTTGTCGAGCAGTACTTC.

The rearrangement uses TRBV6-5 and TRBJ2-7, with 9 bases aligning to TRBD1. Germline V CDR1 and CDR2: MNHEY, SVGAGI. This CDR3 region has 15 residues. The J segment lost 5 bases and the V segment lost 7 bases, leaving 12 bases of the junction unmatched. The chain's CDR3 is CASTRGGTGSDEQYF. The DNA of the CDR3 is TGTGCCAGCACTCGAGGGGGGACAGGGTCAGACGAGCAGTACTTC.

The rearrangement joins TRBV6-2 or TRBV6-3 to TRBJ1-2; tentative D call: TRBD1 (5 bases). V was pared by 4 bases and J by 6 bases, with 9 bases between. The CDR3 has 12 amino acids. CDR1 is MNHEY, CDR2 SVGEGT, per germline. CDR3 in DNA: TGTGCCAGCAGTTTCGGACATAATGGCTACACCTTC. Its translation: CASSFGHNGYTF.

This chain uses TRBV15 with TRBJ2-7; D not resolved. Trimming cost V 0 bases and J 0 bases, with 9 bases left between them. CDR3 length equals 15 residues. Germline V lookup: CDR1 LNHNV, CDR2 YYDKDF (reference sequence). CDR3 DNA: TGTGCCACCAGCAGAGACGCCTTACTCTCCTACGAGCAGTACTTC. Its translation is CATSRDALLSYEQYF.

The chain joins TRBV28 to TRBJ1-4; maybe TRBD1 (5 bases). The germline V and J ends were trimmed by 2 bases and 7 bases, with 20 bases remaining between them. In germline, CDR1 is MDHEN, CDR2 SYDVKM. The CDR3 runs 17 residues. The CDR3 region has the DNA TGTGCCAGCAGTTTACCCTTGGTCGTGGGGCGGGGTGAAAAACTGTTTTTT. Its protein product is CASSLPLVVGRGEKLFF.

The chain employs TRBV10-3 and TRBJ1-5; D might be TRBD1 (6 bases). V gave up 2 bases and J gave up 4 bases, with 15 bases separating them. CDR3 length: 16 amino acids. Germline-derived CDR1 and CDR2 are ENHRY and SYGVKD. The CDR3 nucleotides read TGTGCCATCAGTGAGGGGGGGGCTAGAATGAATCAGCCCCAGCATTTT. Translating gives CAISEGGARMNQPQHF.

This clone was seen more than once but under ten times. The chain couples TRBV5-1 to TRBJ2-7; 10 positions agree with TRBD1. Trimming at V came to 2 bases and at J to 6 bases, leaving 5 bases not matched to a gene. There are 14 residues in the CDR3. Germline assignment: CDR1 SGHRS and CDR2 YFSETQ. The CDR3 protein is CASSLGTGVGEQYF. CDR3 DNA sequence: TGCGCCAGCAGCTTAGGGACAGGGGTTGGCGAGCAGTACTTC. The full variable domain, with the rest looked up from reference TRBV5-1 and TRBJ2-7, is KAGVTQTPRYLIKTRGQQVTLSCSPISGHRSVSWYQQTPGQGLQFLFEYFSETQRNKGNFPGRFSGRQFSNSRSEMNVSTLELGDSALYLCASSLGTGVGEQYFGPGTRLTVT.

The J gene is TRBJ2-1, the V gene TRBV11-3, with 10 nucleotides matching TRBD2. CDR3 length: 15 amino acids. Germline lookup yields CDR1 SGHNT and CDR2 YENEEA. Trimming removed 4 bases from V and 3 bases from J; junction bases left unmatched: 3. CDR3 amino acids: CASSSTSGIYNEQFF. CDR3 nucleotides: TGTGCCAGCAGCTCCACTAGCGGGATCTACAATGAGCAGTTCTTC.

The CDR3 here is CASSSDRPKGSEQFF. For the CDR3, the DNA is TGTGCCAGCAGCTCGGACCGGCCGAAAGGGAGTGAGCAGTTCTTC. The chain has TRBV7-2 and TRBJ2-1; maybe TRBD2 (5 bases). With 4 bases removed from V and 9 bases from J, the gap between germline ends came to 19 bases. The CDR3 is made up of 15 amino acids. Germline assignment: CDR1 SGHTA and CDR2 FQGNSA.

The CDR3 loop reads CASGLYNEQFF. DNA of the CDR3: TGTGCTAGTGGACTATACAATGAGCAGTTCTTC. The chain links TRBV12-5 to TRBJ2-1, with unresolved D. The V and J ends lost 6 bases and 4 bases respectively, with 4 bases between them. The CDR3 consists of 11 residues. Germline CDR1 reads LGHNT; CDR2 reads FRNRAP. Full variable domain (rest looked up from reference TRBV12-5 and TRBJ2-1): DARVTQTPRHKVTEMGQEVTMRCQPILGHNTVFWYRQTMMQGLELLAYFRNRAPLDDSGMPKDRFSAEMPDATLATLKIQPSEPRDSAVYFCASGLYNEQFFGPGTRLTVL.

CDR3 bases: TGTGCCAGTGCAGGGAATACGGATTCACCCCTCCACTTT. It encodes CASAGNTDSPLHF. This sequence joins TRBV19 and TRBJ1-6, with D perhaps TRBD1 (5 bases). V lost 8 bases to trimming and J lost 8 bases, with 13 bases between them. The CDR3 consists of 13 residues. CDR1 is LNHDA, CDR2 SQIVND, per germline (reference sequence). The variable domain in full, with the rest retrieved from reference TRBV19 and TRBJ1-6, is DGGITQSPKYLFRKEGQNVTLSCEQNLNHDAMYWYRQDPGQGLRLIYYSQIVNDFQKGDIAEGYSVSREKKESFPLTVTSAQKNPTAFYLCASAGNTDSPLHFGNGTRLTVT.

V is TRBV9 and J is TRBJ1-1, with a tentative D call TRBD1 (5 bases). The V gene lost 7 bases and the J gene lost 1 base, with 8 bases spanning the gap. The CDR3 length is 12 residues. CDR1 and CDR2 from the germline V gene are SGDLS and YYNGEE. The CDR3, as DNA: TGTGCCAGCCGCGGGGCGAACACTGAAGCTTTCTTT. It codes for CASRGANTEAFF.

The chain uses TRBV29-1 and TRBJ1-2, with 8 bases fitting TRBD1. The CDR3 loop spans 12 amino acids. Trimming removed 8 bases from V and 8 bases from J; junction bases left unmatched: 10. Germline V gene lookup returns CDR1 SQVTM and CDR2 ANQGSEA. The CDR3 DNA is TGCAGCAAGATGGACGACAGGGGCGGCTACACCTTC. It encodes CSKMDDRGGYTF.

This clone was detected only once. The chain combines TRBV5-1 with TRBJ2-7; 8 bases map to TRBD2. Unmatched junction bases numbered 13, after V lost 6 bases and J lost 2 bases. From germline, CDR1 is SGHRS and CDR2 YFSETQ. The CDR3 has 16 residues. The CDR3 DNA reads TGCGCCAGCACTCCCGGGGGGGGGAGTGGGGCCTACGAGCAGTACTTC. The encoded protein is CASTPGGGSGAYEQYF.

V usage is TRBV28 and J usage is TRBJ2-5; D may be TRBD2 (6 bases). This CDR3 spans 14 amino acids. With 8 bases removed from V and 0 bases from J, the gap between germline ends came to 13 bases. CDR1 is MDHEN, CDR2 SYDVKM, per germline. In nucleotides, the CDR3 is TGTGCCAGCCGAGGCGGGGACTACCAAGAGACCCAGTACTTC. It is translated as CASRGGDYQETQYF.

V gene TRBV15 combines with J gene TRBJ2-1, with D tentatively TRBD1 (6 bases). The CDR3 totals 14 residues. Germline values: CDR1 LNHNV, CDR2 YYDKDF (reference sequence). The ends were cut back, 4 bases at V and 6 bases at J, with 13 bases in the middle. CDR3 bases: TGTGCCACCAGCACGGGGACAAGTTTCAATGAGCAGTTCTTC. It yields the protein CATSTGTSFNEQFF.

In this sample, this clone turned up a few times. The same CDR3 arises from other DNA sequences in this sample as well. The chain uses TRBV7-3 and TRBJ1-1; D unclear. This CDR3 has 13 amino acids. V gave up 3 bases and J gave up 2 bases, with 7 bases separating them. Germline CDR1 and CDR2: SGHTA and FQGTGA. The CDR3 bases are TGTGCCAGCAGCTTCGGTGCTAACACTGAAGCTTTCTTT. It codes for CASSFGANTEAFF.

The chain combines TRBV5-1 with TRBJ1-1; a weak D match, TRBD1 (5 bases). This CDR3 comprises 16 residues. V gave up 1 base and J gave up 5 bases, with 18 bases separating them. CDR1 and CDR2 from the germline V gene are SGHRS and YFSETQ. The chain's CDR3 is CASSLTHGRGGTEAFF. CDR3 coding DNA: TGCGCCAGCAGCTTGACCCATGGTAGGGGCGGTACTGAAGCTTTCTTT.

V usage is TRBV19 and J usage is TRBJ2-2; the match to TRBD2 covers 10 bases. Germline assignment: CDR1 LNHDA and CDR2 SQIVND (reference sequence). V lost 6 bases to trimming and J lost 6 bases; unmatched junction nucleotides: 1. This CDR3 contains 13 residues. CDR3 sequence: CASRAGGPGELFF. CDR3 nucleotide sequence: TGTGCCAGTAGAGCGGGAGGGCCCGGGGAGCTGTTTTTT.